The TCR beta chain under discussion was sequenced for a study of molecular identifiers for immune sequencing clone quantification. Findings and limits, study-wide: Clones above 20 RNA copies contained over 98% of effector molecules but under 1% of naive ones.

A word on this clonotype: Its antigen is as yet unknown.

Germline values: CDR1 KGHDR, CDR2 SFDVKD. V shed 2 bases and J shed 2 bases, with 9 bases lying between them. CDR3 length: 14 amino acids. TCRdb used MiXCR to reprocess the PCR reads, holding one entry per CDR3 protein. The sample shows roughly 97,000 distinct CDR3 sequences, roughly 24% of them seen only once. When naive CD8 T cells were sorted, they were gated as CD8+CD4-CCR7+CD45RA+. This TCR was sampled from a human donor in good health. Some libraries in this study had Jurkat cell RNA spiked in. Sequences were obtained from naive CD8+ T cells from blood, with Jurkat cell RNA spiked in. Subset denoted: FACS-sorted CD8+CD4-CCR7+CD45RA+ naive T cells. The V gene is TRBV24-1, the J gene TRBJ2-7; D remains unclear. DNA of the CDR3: TGTGCCACCAGTGATTCCGGCCTGACCTACGAGCAGTACTTC. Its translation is CATSDSGLTYEQYF.